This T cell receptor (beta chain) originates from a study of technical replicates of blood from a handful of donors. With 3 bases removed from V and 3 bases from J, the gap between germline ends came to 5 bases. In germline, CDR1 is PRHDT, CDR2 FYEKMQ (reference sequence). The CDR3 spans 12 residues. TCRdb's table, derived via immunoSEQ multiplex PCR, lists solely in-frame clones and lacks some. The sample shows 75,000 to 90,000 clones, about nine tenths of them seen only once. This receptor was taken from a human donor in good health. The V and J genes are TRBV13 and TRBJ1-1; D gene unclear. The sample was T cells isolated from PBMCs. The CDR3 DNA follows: TGTGCCAGCAGCTTCGCGTACACTGAAGCTTTCTTT. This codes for CASSFAYTEAFF.